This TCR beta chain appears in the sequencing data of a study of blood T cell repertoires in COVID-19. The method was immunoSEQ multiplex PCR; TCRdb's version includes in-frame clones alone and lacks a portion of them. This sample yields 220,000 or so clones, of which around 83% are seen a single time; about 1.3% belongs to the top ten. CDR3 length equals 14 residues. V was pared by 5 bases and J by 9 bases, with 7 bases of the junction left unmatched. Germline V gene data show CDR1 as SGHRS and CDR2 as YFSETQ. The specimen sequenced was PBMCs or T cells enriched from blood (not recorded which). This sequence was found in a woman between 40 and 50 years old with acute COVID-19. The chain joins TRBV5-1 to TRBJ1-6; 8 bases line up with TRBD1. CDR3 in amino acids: CASSSGQGRSPLHF. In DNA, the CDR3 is TGCGCCAGCAGTTCCGGACAGGGTCGTTCACCCCTCCACTTT.